The 27 T cell receptor beta chains below all came from one sample that was sequenced in a study of cytomegalovirus exposure and HLA in healthy donors. The PCR had 60 Vbeta and 13 Jbeta primers. The data were produced by immunoSEQ multiplex PCR, yet TCRdb's version contains in-frame clones alone and is incomplete. The sample has 120,000 or so clones; 81% are singletons. The sequenced material came from PBMCs. The receptors here all came from a man aged 18 to 30 in good health and CMV-seronegative.

This chain uses TRBV7-3 with TRBJ2-3; TRBD2 matches 9 bases. CDR1 is SGHTA and CDR2 is FQGTGA in the germline V gene. V lost 5 bases and J lost 2; bases outside the gene matches: 5. This CDR3 comprises 15 residues. The CDR3 region is CASSTGLAHTDTQYF. The CDR3 coding sequence is TGTGCCAGCAGCACGGGACTAGCTCACACAGATACGCAGTATTTT.

The V gene is TRBV6-6, the J gene TRBJ2-7; TRBD1 might be the D (5 bases). The CDR3 sequence is 15 residues long. Germline lookup yields CDR1 MNHNY and CDR2 SVGAGI (reference sequence). Trimming took 6 bases from V and 2 from J, leaving 17 bases between them. The chain's CDR3 is CASRGPDSDTYEQYF. Written as DNA, the CDR3 is TGTGCCAGCAGAGGTCCCGACAGCGACACCTACGAGCAGTACTTC.

V gene TRBV5-1 combines with J gene TRBJ2-1; TRBD1 matches 7 bases. The CDR3 length is 15 residues. The germline V gene has CDR1 SGHRS and CDR2 YFSETQ. V lost 2 bases to trimming and J lost 5 bases; unmatched junction nucleotides: 7. CDR3 sequence reads: CASSLGQDFDNEQFF. The CDR3 region has the DNA TGCGCCAGCAGCTTAGGACAGGATTTTGACAATGAGCAGTTCTTC.

CDR3 protein: CASNGGFSNQPQHF. The CDR3 bases are TGTGCCAGCAATGGGGGGTTTAGCAATCAGCCCCAGCATTTT. The J gene is TRBJ1-5, the V gene TRBV6-6, with a tentative D call TRBD1 (5 bases). The V gene's germline CDR1 is MNHNY and CDR2 SVGAGI (reference sequence). V was shortened by 7 bases and J by 0 bases, with 10 bases between the two germline ends. The CDR3 runs 14 residues.

The V and J genes are TRBV10-3 and TRBJ2-7, with a possible D match to TRBD2 (5 bases). The V gene's germline CDR1 is ENHRY and CDR2 SYGVKD. This CDR3 spans 15 amino acids. Trimming pared 3 bases from V and 0 bases from J, leaving 12 bases between. The CDR3 here is CAISEDKGSSYEQYF. The CDR3 nucleotides are TGTGCCATCAGTGAAGACAAAGGGAGCTCCTACGAGCAGTACTTC.

Regarding this clone: This same CDR3 is encoded by further DNA sequences in the sample. The gene calls are TRBV7-9 and TRBJ1-1; the D gene is possibly TRBD1 (6 bases). Between the trimmed V and J ends, which lost 3 bases and 0 bases, there was a span of 8 bases. The CDR3 runs to 14 residues. CDR1 SEHNR and CDR2 FQNEAQ come from the germline V gene (reference sequence). CDR3 bases: TGTGCCAGCAGCTTGGGGGGGCTGAACACTGAAGCTTTCTTT. Translating it yields CASSLGGLNTEAFF.

This chain connects TRBV7-8 to TRBJ2-3, with TRBD2 identical over 12 bases. CDR3 length: 19 residues. Germline trimming cut 4 bases from V and 0 bases from J; bases unmatched to any gene: 11. The germline V gene encodes CDR1 SGHVS and CDR2 FQNEAQ. The CDR3 region has the DNA TGTGCCAGCAGCTCCTCACTAGCGGGGGGCCTCTCTAGCACAGATACGCAGTATTTT. Encoded protein: CASSSSLAGGLSSTDTQYF. The full variable domain, rest sourced from reference TRBV7-8 and TRBJ2-3, is GAGVSQSPRYKVAKRGQDVALRCDPISGHVSLFWYQQALGQGPEFLTYFQNEAQLDKSGLPSDRFFAERPEGSVSTLKIQRTQQEDSAVYLCASSSSLAGGLSSTDTQYFGPGTRLTVL.

There are a few counts of this clone. J is TRBJ2-5 and V is TRBV7-3; weak D call: TRBD2 (7 bases). The CDR3 contains 14 residues. Germline loops: CDR1 SGHTA, CDR2 FQGTGA. V shed 5 bases and J shed 7 bases, with 17 bases lying between them. Written as DNA, the CDR3 is TGTGCCAGCAGCCAAGGGGGGGACGGAGCGACCCAGTACTTC. Translated: CASSQGGDGATQYF.

The V gene is TRBV25-1, the J gene TRBJ1-3; D uncertain. Trimming cost V 7 bases and J 7 bases, with 14 bases left between them. CDR1 is MGHDK, CDR2 SYGVNS, per germline. This CDR3 spans 13 amino acids. In DNA, the CDR3 is TGTGCCAGCACTCCCGTTGAGAGCAACACCATATATTTT. It translates to CASTPVESNTIYF.

The gene calls are TRBV5-4 and TRBJ2-3; the D is unclear. The CDR3 is made up of 16 amino acids. The V end lost 2 bases, the J end lost 1 base, and 14 bases lay between the germline ends. Germline loops: CDR1 SGHNT, CDR2 YYREEE (reference sequence). The chain's CDR3 is CASSFRNLRGTDTQYF. In DNA form, the CDR3 reads TGTGCCAGCAGCTTTCGGAACCTTCGGGGCACAGATACGCAGTATTTT.

J is TRBJ1-2 and V is TRBV6-5; D is perhaps TRBD1 (6 bases). Between the trimmed V and J ends, which lost 6 bases and 8 bases, there was a span of 22 bases. Germline V lookup: CDR1 MNHEY, CDR2 SVGAGI. The CDR3 loop spans 15 amino acids. For the CDR3, the DNA is TGTGCCAGCAGAAAAGGTGGACAGACGACGCGGGGCTACACCTTC. This encodes CASRKGGQTTRGYTF.

The J gene is TRBJ1-6, the V gene TRBV9; 10 bases are shared with TRBD1. CDR1 and CDR2 (germline): SGDLS, YYNGEE. The CDR3 runs 14 residues. The V segment lost 3 bases and the J segment 9 bases; nucleotides outside the gene matches: 3. The CDR3 DNA sequence: TGTGCCAGCAGCGAAGGGGACAGGGGTTCACCCCTCCACTTT. Translating gives CASSEGDRGSPLHF.

This CDR3 is CASSSTSGYNEQFF. The CDR3 DNA is TGTGCCAGCAGCTCAACTAGCGGGTACAATGAGCAGTTCTTC. This chain links TRBV11-2 with TRBJ2-1, with TRBD2 matching 9 bases. The germline V gene encodes CDR1 SGHAT and CDR2 FQNNGV. The CDR3 consists of 14 residues. With V trimmed by 4 bases and J by 4 bases, 2 bases remained unmatched. Full variable domain (remainder filled in from reference TRBV11-2 and TRBJ2-1): EAGVAQSPRYKIIEKRQSVAFWCNPISGHATLYWYQQILGQGPKLLIQFQNNGVVDDSQLPKDRFSAERLKGVDSTLKIQPAKLEDSAVYLCASSSTSGYNEQFFGPGTRLTVL.

This clone was recorded once. The chain links TRBV5-6 to TRBJ1-2; 8 bases are a match to TRBD1. Trimming took 2 bases from V and 4 from J; bases not matched to a gene: 10. The CDR3 has 16 amino acids. Germline values: CDR1 SGHDT, CDR2 YYEEEE. In nucleotides, the CDR3 is TGTGCCAGCAGCTTCTTCAGGGGGCTAACCCCCTATGGCTACACCTTC. Translating it yields CASSFFRGLTPYGYTF.

The V and J genes are TRBV11-2 and TRBJ1-1; the D gene is possibly TRBD1 (5 bases). CDR1 and CDR2 (germline): SGHAT, FQNNGV. The V gene lost 9 bases and the J gene lost 0 bases, with 14 bases spanning the gap. This CDR3 spans 14 amino acids. The CDR3 loop reads CASKGVLLNTEAFF. The CDR3, as DNA: TGTGCCAGTAAAGGGGTCCTCCTGAACACTGAAGCTTTCTTT.

J is TRBJ1-6 and V is TRBV11-2, with unresolved D. The germline V and J ends were trimmed by 1 base and 8 bases, with 6 bases remaining between them. The CDR3 has 13 amino acids. The germline CDR1 and CDR2 sequences are SGHAT and FQNNGV. The CDR3 sequence: CASSLVRDSPLHF. The CDR3 DNA sequence: TGTGCCAGCAGCTTAGTGCGGGATTCACCCCTCCACTTT.

The chain employs TRBV4-3 and TRBJ1-6; D not resolved. This CDR3 region has 14 residues. Germline V gene lookup returns CDR1 LGHNA and CDR2 YSLEER. V lost 0 bases and J lost 7, with 7 bases in between. The CDR3 region has the DNA TGCGCCAGCAGCCAAGAGTTCCAAAATTCACCCCTCCACTTT. It specifies CASSQEFQNSPLHF.

The CDR3 loop reads CASSLDLPLHF. As DNA, the CDR3 is TGTGCCAGCAGCTTAGACTTACCCCTCCACTTT. The chain uses TRBV7-9 and TRBJ1-6; unclear D gene. Germline CDR1 reads SEHNR; CDR2 reads FQNEAQ (reference sequence). CDR3 length equals 11 residues. V was shortened by 1 base and J by 12 bases, with 4 bases between the two germline ends.

The V call is TRBV5-4, the J call TRBJ1-5; 8 bases match TRBD1. With V trimmed by 4 bases and J by 4 bases, 7 bases remained unmatched. The germline V gene encodes CDR1 SGHNT and CDR2 YYREEE (reference sequence). This CDR3 is built from 15 residues. This CDR3 is CASSQGQDPNQPQHF. In nucleotides, the CDR3 is TGTGCCAGCAGCCAGGGACAGGACCCGAATCAGCCCCAGCATTTT. Filled out from reference TRBV5-4 and TRBJ1-5, the complete variable domain reads ETGVTQSPTHLIKTRGQQVTLRCSSQSGHNTVSWYQQALGQGPQFIFQYYREEENGRGNFPPRFSGLQFPNYSSELNVNALELDDSALYLCASSQGQDPNQPQHFGDGTRLSIL.

CDR3 amino acids: CASSWIGTSGPNEQFF. DNA of the CDR3: TGTGCCAGCAGCTGGATCGGGACTAGCGGGCCCAATGAGCAGTTCTTC. The rearrangement joins TRBV5-6 to TRBJ2-1; 12 bases map to TRBD2. This CDR3 region has 16 residues. V gave up 3 bases and J gave up 6 bases; unmatched junction bases: 7. Germline-derived CDR1 and CDR2 are SGHDT and YYEEEE.

The chain combines TRBV6-5 with TRBJ1-1, with 7 bases matching TRBD1. This CDR3 region has 15 residues. In germline, CDR1 is MNHEY, CDR2 SVGAGI. The ends lost 0 bases at V and 1 base at J; junction bases unmatched: 2. CDR3 DNA sequence: TGTGCCAGCAGTTACTCACAGGGGCCGAACACTGAAGCTTTCTTT. Amino acid sequence: CASSYSQGPNTEAFF.

The chain employs TRBV4-1 and TRBJ2-3, with unresolved D. The CDR3 contains 14 residues. Germline V gives CDR1 MGHRA, CDR2 YSYEKL. Trimming pared 1 base from V and 6 bases from J, leaving 11 bases between. CDR3 protein: CASSQAPRMDTQYF. Written as DNA, the CDR3 is TGCGCCAGCAGCCAAGCCCCGCGGATGGATACGCAGTATTTT.

The V gene is TRBV7-8, the J gene TRBJ1-1; 7 bases match TRBD1. Germline lookup yields CDR1 SGHVS and CDR2 FQNEAQ. V lost 2 bases, J lost 2 bases, and 8 bases stayed unmatched. CDR3 length: 16 amino acids. DNA of the CDR3: TGTGCCAGCAGCTTACCTCCGGGACAGCTAAACACTGAAGCTTTCTTT. Translating it yields CASSLPPGQLNTEAFF.

The genes are TRBV7-7 and TRBJ1-3; TRBD1 might be the D (6 bases). CDR3 length: 13 amino acids. V was pared by 4 bases and J by 4 bases, with 8 bases between. From germline, CDR1 is SSHAT and CDR2 FNYEAQ (reference sequence). CDR3: CASSSGDGNTIYF. In DNA, the CDR3 is TGTGCCAGCAGCTCAGGGGACGGAAACACCATATATTTT.

There are a few counts of this clone. The chain uses TRBV7-9 and TRBJ2-2, with TRBD1 identical over 7 bases. Germline values: CDR1 SEHNR, CDR2 FQNEAQ (reference sequence). V trimming: 2 bases; J trimming: 1 base; junction bases outside the gene matches: 1. The CDR3 length is 15 residues. CDR3 sequence reads: CASSLSGGNTGELFF. CDR3 nucleotides: TGTGCCAGCAGCTTATCAGGGGGGAACACCGGGGAGCTGTTTTTT.

The rearrangement joins TRBV6-5 to TRBJ2-3; 12 nucleotides align to TRBD2. The CDR3 totals 15 residues. CDR1 and CDR2 (germline): MNHEY, SVGAGI. V dropped 5 bases and J dropped 3; count of bases not matched to a gene: 3. The chain's CDR3 is CASSLAGGRTDTQYF. CDR3 nucleotides: TGTGCCAGCAGTCTAGCGGGGGGGCGGACAGATACGCAGTATTTT.

The gene calls are TRBV2 and TRBJ2-5; TRBD2 might be the D (5 bases). The germline V and J ends were trimmed by 1 base and 5 bases, with 20 bases remaining between them. Germline V CDR1 and CDR2: SNHLY, FYNNEI. CDR3 length equals 17 residues. DNA of the CDR3: TGTGCCAGCAGTGAAGTAGGTGCAGGTGCTAGGGAGGAGACCCAGTACTTC. Protein sequence: CASSEVGAGAREETQYF. Variable domain in full (rest from reference TRBV2 and TRBJ2-5): EPEVTQTPSHQVTQMGQEVILRCVPISNHLYFYWYRQILGQKVEFLVSFYNNEISEKSEIFDDQFSVERPDGSNFTLKIRSTKLEDSAMYFCASSEVGAGAREETQYFGPGTRLLVL.